This T cell receptor (beta chain) was sequenced during a study of neurological immune-mediated disorders. Study-wide context: There were some 35 multiple sclerosis patients. Of these, 31 had relapsing-remitting MS and 3 had secondary progressive MS.

Synthesis of cDNA was accomplished via 5'RACE employing 10-nucleotide random UMIs. TCRdb used MiXCR to reprocess the 5' RACE reads, holding one entry per CDR3 protein. The sample shows 80,000 to 95,000 distinct CDR3 sequences, under 4.5% of them seen only once. For the unsorted libraries, 2 million PBMCs stored at -80 C served as input. V was pared by 3 bases and J by 2 bases, with 16 bases between. The CDR3 is made up of 15 amino acids. Germline CDR1 DFQATT, CDR2 SNEGSKA (reference sequence). This clonotype was counted many times. This chain connects TRBV20-1 to TRBJ1-2, with D tentatively TRBD1 (5 bases). The sequence came from a woman between 45 and 65 years old with multiple sclerosis. Input material: PBMCs. CDR3 region: CSASLSRGRNYGYTF. The CDR3 region has the DNA TGCAGTGCTAGCCTCTCCCGGGGCCGGAACTATGGCTACACCTTC.